This TCR beta chain was recovered during a study of T cells in Graves' hyperthyroidism and ophthalmopathy. This clonotype was observed at least ten times. Antigen: not known. Researchers took RNA transcripts and amplified the TCR beta CDR3 regions from them. The HTBI primer set served for first-round RT-PCR of the TCR CDR3. TCRdb reanalysed the multiplex PCR reads using MiXCR and keeps one entry per CDR3 protein. The sample consists of about 350,000 distinct CDR3 sequences, approximately 14% of them appearing once. Overall study results and limits: The model forecast ophthalmopathy, anticipating it by a median roughly 6.5 months before onset. Also found in blood were most expanded thyroid clonotypes above 0.001.

The CDR3 runs to 15 residues. V shed 5 bases and J shed 1 base, with 14 bases lying between them. CDR1 and CDR2 from the germline V gene are SGHTA and FQGNSA. The TCR sequence derives from a woman aged 30 to 39 with Graves' hyperthyroidism. The sequencing sample was made of blood. This chain uses TRBV7-2 with TRBJ1-1; maybe TRBD1 (6 bases). Here the CDR3 DNA reads TGTGCCAGCAGCAAAACATCGACAGGGAACACTGAAGCTTTCTTT. Its protein product is CASSKTSTGNTEAFF.